The next 20 T cell receptor beta chains were all read from a single sample in a study of blood T cell repertoires in COVID-19. Assay used: immunoSEQ multiplex PCR; TCRdb lists only in-frame clones, some missing. The sample has 200,000 to 250,000 clones, about four fifths seen once; the top ten hold about 1.7%. The sequenced sample was PBMCs or T cells enriched from blood (not recorded which). All receptors come from a man in his sixties who had recovered from COVID-19.

The chain recombines TRBV2 with TRBJ1-5; TRBD1 is a possible D gene (6 bases). The CDR3 is made up of 16 amino acids. V was cut by 1 base and J by 2 bases, with 12 bases left in between. In germline, CDR1 is SNHLY, CDR2 FYNNEI. CDR3 region: CASSEGGGRGNQPQHF. CDR3 coding DNA: TGTGCCAGCAGTGAAGGAGGGGGAAGGGGCAATCAGCCCCAGCATTTT.

This rearrangement joins TRBV5-5 to TRBJ1-1, with 7 bases identical to TRBD1. This CDR3 is built from 14 residues. V dropped 4 bases and J dropped 5; count of bases not matched to a gene: 8. Germline CDR1 is SGHKS and CDR2 is YYEKEE (reference sequence). The chain's CDR3 is CASSRTGTATEAFF. Here the CDR3 DNA reads TGTGCCAGCAGCCGGACCGGGACAGCTACTGAAGCTTTCTTT.

This chain connects TRBV7-6 to TRBJ2-5; 14 bases align to TRBD2. This CDR3 is built from 16 residues. Germline V gene lookup returns CDR1 SGHVS and CDR2 FNYEAQ. Losses at the gene ends were 5 bases for V and 6 bases for J; bases not matched to a gene: 8. The CDR3 nucleotides read TGTGCCAGCAGCAAAGGACTAGCGGGGGGTGGGAAGACCCAGTACTTC. Protein: CASSKGLAGGGKTQYF.

The V call is TRBV29-1, the J call TRBJ1-1; 8 bases are shared with TRBD1. Trimming took 0 bases from V and 13 from J; bases not matched to a gene: 7. CDR1 is SQVTM and CDR2 is ANQGSEA in the germline V gene. This CDR3 spans 12 amino acids. The CDR3 DNA reads as TGCAGCGTTGAAGATCCAAACAGGGGGGTTTTCTTT. This encodes CSVEDPNRGVFF.

The CDR3 DNA is TGTGCCAGCAGCTTAGAGGTGGGGGGACAGAGCACAGATACGCAGTATTTT. Its translation: CASSLEVGGQSTDTQYF. The gene calls are TRBV7-2 and TRBJ2-3, with a tentative D call TRBD1 (7 bases). The CDR3 contains 17 residues. Looked up from germline, CDR1 is SGHTA and CDR2 is FQGNSA. The V gene lost 1 base and the J gene lost 0 bases, with 14 bases spanning the gap.

V is TRBV2 and J is TRBJ2-2, with 9 bases aligning to TRBD2. V lost 5 bases, J lost 5 bases, and 6 bases stayed unmatched. CDR3 length equals 15 residues. CDR1 is SNHLY and CDR2 is FYNNEI in the germline V gene. CDR3 bases: TGTGCCAGCAGTTTTAGCGGGGGTCGAACCGGGGAGCTGTTTTTT. This encodes CASSFSGGRTGELFF.

This clone has just one count. This chain connects TRBV13 to TRBJ1-6, with 8 nucleotides matching TRBD1. The germline V gene encodes CDR1 PRHDT and CDR2 FYEKMQ (reference sequence). The CDR3 extends over 15 amino acids. Trimming cost V 4 bases and J 7 bases; bases outside gene matches: 6. The CDR3 region is CASSSGQGRNSPLHF. The CDR3 bases are TGTGCCAGCAGCTCTGGACAGGGTAGAAATTCACCCCTCCACTTT.

This chain connects TRBV6-5 to TRBJ2-7; TRBD1 might be the D (5 bases). Germline V lookup: CDR1 MNHEY, CDR2 SVGAGI. The CDR3 has 13 amino acids. Trimming took 2 bases from V and 0 from J, leaving 5 bases between them. CDR3 loop: CASSYDSSYEQYF. CDR3 coding DNA: TGTGCCAGCAGTTACGACAGCTCCTACGAGCAGTACTTC.

The chain carries TRBV30 and TRBJ1-1, with a tentative D call TRBD1 (5 bases). Germline values: CDR1 GTSNPN, CDR2 SVGIG (reference sequence). This CDR3 spans 13 amino acids. Trimming took off 4 bases at V and 0 bases at J, with 9 bases between the two ends. CDR3: CAWIGQLNTEAFF. CDR3 in DNA: TGTGCCTGGATCGGACAACTGAACACTGAAGCTTTCTTT. Combining the CDR3 with reference TRBV30 and TRBJ1-1 gives the whole variable domain SQTIHQWPATLVQPVGSPLSLECTVEGTSNPNLYWYRQAAGRGLQLLFYSVGIGQISSEVPQNLSASRPQDRQFILSSKKLLLSDSGFYLCAWIGQLNTEAFFGQGTRLTVV.

This chain joins TRBV19 and TRBJ1-2, with a possible D match to TRBD1 (6 bases). The CDR3 extends over 14 amino acids. Germline CDR1 is LNHDA and CDR2 is SQIVND (reference sequence). V lost 1 base to trimming and J lost 2 bases, with 8 bases between them. CDR3 coding DNA: TGTGCCAGTAGTATAGCCCAGGGGAACTATGGCTACACCTTC. Translation: CASSIAQGNYGYTF.

The CDR3 is CAISESGYGGYTF. The DNA of the CDR3 is TGTGCCATCAGTGAGAGCGGCTATGGCGGCTACACCTTC. The chain links TRBV10-3 to TRBJ1-2; D gene ambiguous. V was trimmed by 2 bases and J by 8 bases, leaving 12 bases between them. The germline V gene has CDR1 ENHRY and CDR2 SYGVKD. CDR3 size: 13 residues.

The CDR3 nucleotides are TGTGCCAGCAGTAACAGGGCCTGGTCCTACGAGCAGTACTTC. Encoded protein: CASSNRAWSYEQYF. The chain uses TRBV7-2 and TRBJ2-7, with D possibly matching TRBD1 (6 bases). Per the germline V gene, CDR1 is SGHTA and CDR2 is FQGNSA. Trimming took off 6 bases at V and 1 base at J, with 13 bases between the two ends. The CDR3 consists of 14 residues. Full variable domain (remainder filled in from reference TRBV7-2 and TRBJ2-7): GAGVSQSPSNKVTEKGKDVELRCDPISGHTALYWYRQSLGQGLEFLIYFQGNSAPDKSGLPSDRFSAERTGGSVSTLTIQRTQQEDSAVYLCASSNRAWSYEQYFGPGTRLTVT.

The genes are TRBV6-5 and TRBJ1-3; D is possibly TRBD1 (5 bases). This CDR3 contains 15 residues. In germline, CDR1 is MNHEY, CDR2 SVGAGI. Trimming removed 5 bases from V and 0 bases from J, with 11 bases in between. Here the CDR3 reads CASSLRASSGNTIYF. In nucleotides, the CDR3 is TGTGCCAGCAGTCTCAGGGCGAGCTCTGGAAACACCATATATTTT.

V usage is TRBV7-9 and J usage is TRBJ2-7; 11 nucleotides agree with TRBD2. Trimming took 3 bases from V and 7 from J; bases not matched to a gene: 8. CDR1 is SEHNR and CDR2 is FQNEAQ in the germline V gene (reference sequence). The CDR3 loop spans 15 amino acids. The DNA for the CDR3 is TGTGCCAGCAGCTTGCTAGCGGGGGGACTTGGGGAGCAGTACTTC. This encodes CASSLLAGGLGEQYF.

This chain uses TRBV2 with TRBJ2-5; D possibly corresponds to TRBD1 (6 bases). Trimming shortened V by 3 bases and J by 2 bases, and 10 bases separated the two germline ends. CDR1 is SNHLY and CDR2 is FYNNEI in the germline V gene. The CDR3 runs 14 residues. CDR3 DNA sequence: TGTGCCAGCAGTGACTTGACAGGACAAGAGACCCAGTACTTC. This translates into CASSDLTGQETQYF.

The chain has TRBV6-2 or TRBV6-3 and TRBJ1-6, with 9 bases identical to TRBD1. Germline CDR1 and CDR2: MNHEY and SVGEGT. After removal of 4 bases from V and 8 bases from J, the junction contained 6 bases not matched to a gene. The CDR3 covers 15 residues. Here the CDR3 reads CASSSAGQGYSPLHF. The CDR3 region has the DNA TGTGCCAGCAGTTCAGCGGGACAGGGCTATTCACCCCTCCACTTT.

The chain uses TRBV3-1 (or the pseudogene TRBV3-2) and TRBJ2-5, with 8 bases aligning to TRBD1. The trim removed 4 bases at V and 1 base at J, leaving 11 bases unmatched. This CDR3 is built from 17 residues. From germline, CDR1 is LGHDT and CDR2 YNNKEL (reference sequence). The CDR3 reads CASSPDRVLTLQETQYF. Here the CDR3 DNA reads TGTGCCAGCAGCCCGGACAGGGTCCTTACACTCCAAGAGACCCAGTACTTC.

The genes are TRBV4-3 and TRBJ1-2; D remains unclear. Trimming pared 0 bases from V and 0 bases from J, leaving 5 bases between. The CDR3 runs to 14 residues. CDR1 LGHNA and CDR2 YSLEER come from the germline V gene. CDR3: CASSQDRTNYGYTF. DNA of the CDR3: TGCGCCAGCAGCCAAGACAGGACTAACTATGGCTACACCTTC.

This clone appeared once. The V and J genes are TRBV4-3 and TRBJ1-2; D not certain. Germline lookup yields CDR1 LGHNA and CDR2 YSLEER. The CDR3 runs 14 residues. V was trimmed by 1 base and J by 3 bases, leaving 9 bases between them. Here the CDR3 DNA reads TGCGCCAGCAGCCAAGGGACTGCCGACTATGGCTACACCTTC. It is translated as CASSQGTADYGYTF.

V and J are TRBV3-1 (or the pseudogene TRBV3-2) and TRBJ2-7; possible D gene TRBD1, 5 bases. The V end lost 4 bases, the J end lost 5 bases, and 6 bases lay between the germline ends. The CDR3 is 11 amino acids. Germline lookup yields CDR1 LGHDT and CDR2 YNNKEL (reference sequence). The CDR3 coding sequence is TGTGCCAGCAGCCGCAGGGACGAGCAGTACTTC. This translates into CASSRRDEQYF.